A single sample is the source of the 18 T cell receptor beta chains below, sequenced in a study of T cells in Graves' hyperthyroidism and ophthalmopathy. The source material, RNA transcripts, was used to amplify TCR beta CDR3 regions. Researchers ran a first-round RT-PCR on the TCR CDR3 using the HTBI primer set. TCRdb passed the multiplex PCR reads through MiXCR, listing each CDR3 protein once. Found here are fewer than 450,000 distinct CDR3 sequences, over 12% of them singletons; the top ten hold 28%. Specimen: blood. The receptors shown here come from a man aged 45-65 years with Graves' ophthalmopathy.

This clonotype was seen many times. CDR3 sequence (DNA): TGTGCCAGCAGCCAAGGCTCGGTTTACACTGAAGCTTTCTTT. It specifies CASSQGSVYTEAFF. J is TRBJ1-1 and V is TRBV3-1; D uncertain. The CDR3 contains 14 residues. Trimming took off 1 base at V and 3 bases at J, with 9 bases between the two ends. Germline loops: CDR1 LGHDT, CDR2 YNNKEL (reference sequence). Drawing the rest from reference TRBV3-1 and TRBJ1-1, the complete variable domain is DTAVSQTPKYLVTQMGNDKSIKCEQNLGHDTMYWYKQDSKKFLKIMFSYNNKELIINETVPNRFSPKSPDKAHLNLHINSLELGDSAVYFCASSQGSVYTEAFFGQGTRLTVV.

In this sample, this clonotype turned up a few times. J is TRBJ1-3 and V is TRBV6-1; TRBD1 matches 10 bases. CDR3 length equals 18 residues. Germline trimming cut 6 bases from V and 0 bases from J; bases unmatched to any gene: 11. Germline V gives CDR1 MNHNS, CDR2 SASEGT. The CDR3 nucleotides are TGTGCCAGCAGACCTCATACGGGACAGGGGAGCTCTGGAAACACCATATATTTT. Protein sequence: CASRPHTGQGSSGNTIYF.

This clonotype was seen a handful of times. The gene calls are TRBV28 and TRBJ1-3; the D is unclear. CDR1 MDHEN and CDR2 SYDVKM come from the germline V gene. The CDR3 is 15 residues long. Trimming stripped 6 bases from V and 0 bases from J, with 12 bases between. The CDR3 region has the DNA TGTGCCAGCAGCTCACTCGGAGTCTCTGGAAACACCATATATTTT. It is translated as CASSSLGVSGNTIYF.

This clonotype was detected only a few times. A much larger clonotype is one base distant, so this may be a read error. This chain uses TRBV28 with TRBJ2-1; 12 bases are shared with TRBD2. The germline V gene encodes CDR1 MDHEN and CDR2 SYDVKM. This CDR3 spans 17 amino acids. Here the CDR3 reads CASRRRTSGISYNEQLF. Here the CDR3 DNA reads TGTGCCAGCAGACGCCGGACTAGCGGGATTTCTTACAATGAGCAGCTCTTC.

This clonotype turned up a few times. The genes are TRBV19 and TRBJ2-3, with a weak D call TRBD1 (5 bases). Germline CDR1 LNHDA, CDR2 SQIVND (reference sequence). The CDR3 spans 16 residues. The V end lost 5 bases, the J end lost 5 bases, and 20 bases lay between the germline ends. This CDR3 is CASSARTRQMVDTQYF. The CDR3 nucleotides are TGTGCCAGTAGTGCCCGGACAAGGCAAATGGTAGATACGCAGTATTTT. The whole variable domain, remainder taken from reference TRBV19 and TRBJ2-3, is DGGITQSPKYLFRKEGQNVTLSCEQNLNHDAMYWYRQDPGQGLRLIYYSQIVNDFQKGDIAEGYSVSREKKESFPLTVTSAQKNPTAFYLCASSARTRQMVDTQYFGPGTRLTVL.

The chain links TRBV27 to TRBJ2-1; TRBD1 matches at 7 bases. The V gene's germline CDR1 is MNHEY and CDR2 SMNVEV (reference sequence). The CDR3 covers 15 residues. Trimming cost V 6 bases and J 9 bases; bases outside gene matches: 14. CDR3 sequence: CASSPHRGGSAEQFF. The CDR3, as DNA: TGTGCCAGCAGCCCGCACAGGGGTGGATCCGCTGAGCAGTTCTTC.

This clonotype was counted many times. The rearrangement links TRBV20-1 to TRBJ1-2; D call uncertain. Per germline, CDR1 DFQATT and CDR2 SNEGSKA (reference sequence). V was pared by 0 bases and J by 8 bases, with 10 bases between. This CDR3 is built from 12 residues. The CDR3 here is CSARDYEGGYTF. DNA for the CDR3: TGCAGTGCTAGAGATTACGAAGGGGGCTACACCTTC.

This clonotype has only a few counts. V and J are TRBV29-1 and TRBJ1-5; no definite D call. This CDR3 spans 13 amino acids. Germline loops: CDR1 SQVTM, CDR2 ANQGSEA. The germline V and J ends were trimmed by 4 bases and 0 bases, with 7 bases remaining between them. As DNA, the CDR3 is TGCAGCGTTGGAGAGAATAGCAATCAGCCCCAGCATTTT. Its protein product is CSVGENSNQPQHF. The full variable domain, with the rest looked up from reference TRBV29-1 and TRBJ1-5, is SAVISQKPSRDICQRGTSLTIQCQVDSQVTMMFWYRQQPGQSLTLIATANQGSEATYESGFVIDKFPISRPNLTFSTLTVSNMSPEDSSIYLCSVGENSNQPQHFGDGTRLSIL.

The gene calls are TRBV11-2 and TRBJ2-3; D is unclear. The V gene's germline CDR1 is SGHAT and CDR2 FQNNGV. There are 11 residues in the CDR3. Trimming shortened V by 10 bases and J by 2 bases, and 7 bases separated the two germline ends. CDR3 in DNA: TGTGCCACCGGTTTCACAGATACGCAGTATTTT. This gives the protein CATGFTDTQYF.

The V gene is TRBV11-2, the J gene TRBJ2-7; a weak D match, TRBD1 (5 bases). The CDR3 covers 13 residues. V was cut by 5 bases and J by 6 bases, with 14 bases left in between. Germline V CDR1 and CDR2: SGHAT, FQNNGV. The CDR3 DNA follows: TGTGCCAGCAGCCCCCTTCAGGGCGGCGAGCAGTACTTC. Its translation: CASSPLQGGEQYF.

This clonotype was counted many times. J is TRBJ2-7 and V is TRBV20-1, with TRBD1 matching over 7 bases. The germline CDR1 and CDR2 sequences are DFQATT and SNEGSKA (reference sequence). The CDR3 length is 13 residues. Trimming took 5 bases from V and 6 from J; bases not matched to a gene: 10. The CDR3 DNA reads as TGCAGTGCTGGGGACAGCCCCACTAGCGAGCAGTACTTC. It specifies CSAGDSPTSEQYF.

In nucleotides, the CDR3 is TGTGCCAGCAGTCGACAGGGGTCTAGTGAAAAACTGTTTTTT. Its protein product is CASSRQGSSEKLFF. This chain connects TRBV12-3 or TRBV12-4 to TRBJ1-4; 8 bases line up with TRBD1. After removal of 5 bases from V and 7 bases from J, the junction contained 6 bases not matched to a gene. This CDR3 has 14 amino acids.

This clonotype has ten or more counts. The chain links TRBV28 to TRBJ1-2; D perhaps matches TRBD1 (6 bases). Per the germline V gene, CDR1 is MDHEN and CDR2 is SYDVKM. V was pared by 3 bases and J by 4 bases, with 9 bases between. The CDR3 extends over 13 amino acids. CDR3 DNA sequence: TGTGCCAGCAGTTTGGGGGGCAGCTATGGCTACACCTTC. Protein product: CASSLGGSYGYTF.

This clonotype came up a few times. V usage is TRBV20-1 and J usage is TRBJ2-3, with TRBD2 matching over 11 bases. This CDR3 is 15 amino acids long. Germline V gene data show CDR1 as DFQATT and CDR2 as SNEGSKA (reference sequence). V shed 8 bases and J 1 base; nucleotides not matched to a gene: 8. CDR3 bases: TGCAGTACCCCGCTAGCGGGAGGTGGCACAGATACGCAGTATTTT. Its translation: CSTPLAGGGTDTQYF.

This clonotype came up a few times. The CDR3 sequence: CASSSKGTNNADTQYF. The CDR3 DNA sequence: TGTGCCAGCAGCTCCAAGGGGACTAACAACGCAGATACGCAGTATTTT. The V gene is TRBV7-9, the J gene TRBJ2-3; 7 bases align to TRBD2. The CDR3 has 16 residues. The junction had 11 bases not matched to a gene; V was cut back by 4 bases and J by 4 bases. Germline V gene data show CDR1 as SEHNR and CDR2 as FQNEAQ (reference sequence).

The chain recombines TRBV27 with TRBJ2-7, with D tentatively TRBD2 (6 bases). This CDR3 has 15 amino acids. The germline CDR1 and CDR2 sequences are MNHEY and SMNVEV (reference sequence). V dropped 3 bases and J dropped 1 base, with 13 bases sitting between them. Written as DNA, the CDR3 is TGTGCCAGCAGTTTGGGGCGGGACGAGTCCTACGAGCAGTACTTC. Its translation: CASSLGRDESYEQYF.

This clonotype was seen more than once but under ten times. The rearrangement joins TRBV19 to TRBJ2-3; TRBD2 agrees at 7 bases. The CDR3 is made up of 15 amino acids. Trimming at V came to 3 bases and at J to 1 base, leaving 4 bases not matched to a gene. Germline CDR1 reads LNHDA; CDR2 reads SQIVND (reference sequence). CDR3 sequence reads: CASSMRERGTDTQYF. As DNA, the CDR3 is TGTGCCAGTAGTATGCGGGAGAGGGGCACAGATACGCAGTATTTT.

This clonotype was detected ten times or more. The chain has TRBV4-1 and TRBJ1-2; possibly TRBD1 for D (6 bases). Trimming cost V 1 base and J 4 bases, with 13 bases left between them. The CDR3 runs to 15 residues. Germline values: CDR1 MGHRA, CDR2 YSYEKL. The CDR3 nucleotides are TGCGCCAGCAGCCAAGGGGTAGGACAGCTCTATGGCTACACCTTC. It translates to CASSQGVGQLYGYTF.